Given below is one T cell receptor (beta chain) in context. This specimen comes from a study of blood T cell repertoires in COVID-19. Study details: The United States, Italy and Spain were the sources of the acute and convalescent COVID-19 samples.

There are 16 residues in the CDR3. V lost 1 base, J lost 5 bases, and 9 bases stayed unmatched. From germline, CDR1 is MGHRA and CDR2 YSYEKL. TCRdb keeps only in-frame clones here, not all; method: immunoSEQ multiplex PCR. The profile shows roughly 150,000 clones, 84% of them singletons. Sequenced sample: peripheral blood. The receptor was isolated from a woman of 80 years or more with COVID-19, enrolled during active disease. This sequence joins TRBV4-1 and TRBJ2-7, with 9 bases identical to TRBD2. DNA for the CDR3: TGCGCCAGCAGCCAAGTCGGCGGGAGGGCGGTCCACGAGCAGTACTTC. It translates to CASSQVGGRAVHEQYF.